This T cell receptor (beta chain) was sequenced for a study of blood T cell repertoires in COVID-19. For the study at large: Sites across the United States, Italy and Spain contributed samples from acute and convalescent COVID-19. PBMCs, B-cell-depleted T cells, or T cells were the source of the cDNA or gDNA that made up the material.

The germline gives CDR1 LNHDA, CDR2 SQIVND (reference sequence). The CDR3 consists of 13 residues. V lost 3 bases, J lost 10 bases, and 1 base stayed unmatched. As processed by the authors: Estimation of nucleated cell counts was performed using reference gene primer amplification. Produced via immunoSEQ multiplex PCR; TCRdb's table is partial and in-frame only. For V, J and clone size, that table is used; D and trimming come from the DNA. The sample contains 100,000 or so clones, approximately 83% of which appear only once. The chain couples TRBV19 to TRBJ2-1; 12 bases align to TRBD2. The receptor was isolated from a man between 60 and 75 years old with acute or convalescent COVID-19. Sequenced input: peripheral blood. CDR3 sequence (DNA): TGTGCCAGTAGTATCGGACTAGCGGGAGAGCAGTTCTTC. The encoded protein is CASSIGLAGEQFF.